Below, one TCR beta chain is given with its context. The CDR3 extends over 15 amino acids. Germline CDR1 is LNHNV and CDR2 is YYDKDF (reference sequence). The germline V and J ends were trimmed by 5 bases and 1 base, with 14 bases remaining between them. The entry originates in a study of blood T cell repertoires in COVID-19. Study-wide context: PBMCs, B-cell-depleted T cells, or T cells provided the cDNA or gDNA that made up the material.

In the original analysis: Amplification of reference gene primers was used by the study to estimate nucleated cell counts. Some clones are missing from TCRdb's copy, which holds only in-frame ones; the method was immunoSEQ multiplex PCR. V and J calls and clone size are those listed in that table; D and trimming were worked out from the DNA. The data show over 130,000 clones, 65% to 85% seen once. Sample: peripheral blood. The TCR was taken from a human donor in a cohort sampled during active COVID-19. The chain employs TRBV15 and TRBJ1-1, with D unresolved. CDR3 sequence (DNA): TGTGCCACCAGCTCTTCTTCTTCAGGGAACACTGAAGCTTTCTTT. Translating it yields CATSSSSSGNTEAFF.